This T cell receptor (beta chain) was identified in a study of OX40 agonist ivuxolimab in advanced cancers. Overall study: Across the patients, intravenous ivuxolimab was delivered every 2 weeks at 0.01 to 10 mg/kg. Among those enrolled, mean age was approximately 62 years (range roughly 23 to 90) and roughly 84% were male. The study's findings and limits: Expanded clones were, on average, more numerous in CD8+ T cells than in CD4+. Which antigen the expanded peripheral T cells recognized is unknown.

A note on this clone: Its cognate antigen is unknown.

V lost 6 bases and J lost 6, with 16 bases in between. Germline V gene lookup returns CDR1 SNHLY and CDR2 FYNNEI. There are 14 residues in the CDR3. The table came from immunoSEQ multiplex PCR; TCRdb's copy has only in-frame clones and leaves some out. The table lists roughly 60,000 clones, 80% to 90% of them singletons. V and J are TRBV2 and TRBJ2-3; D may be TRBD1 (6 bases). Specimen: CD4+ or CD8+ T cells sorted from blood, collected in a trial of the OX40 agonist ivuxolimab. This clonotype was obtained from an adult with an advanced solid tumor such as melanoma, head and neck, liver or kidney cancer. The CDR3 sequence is CASSLNQGMDTQYF. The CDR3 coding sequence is TGTGCCAGCAGCCTCAACCAGGGGATGGATACGCAGTATTTT. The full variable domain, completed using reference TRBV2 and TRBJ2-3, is EPEVTQTPSHQVTQMGQEVILRCVPISNHLYFYWYRQILGQKVEFLVSFYNNEISEKSEIFDDQFSVERPDGSNFTLKIRSTKLEDSAMYFCASSLNQGMDTQYFGPGTRLTVL.